The clone carrying this T cell receptor beta chain was seen a few times. In TCRdb, the 5' RACE reads were re-called with MiXCR into one record per CDR3 protein. The sample has around 390,000 distinct CDR3 sequences; about a sixth are singletons. The sample comes from a study of T-cell memory formation after mild COVID-19. Germline V lookup: CDR1 LGHNA, CDR2 YSLEER. The CDR3 totals 16 residues. V lost 0 bases and J 0 bases, leaving 10 bases between the germline ends. This sequence was found in a man younger than 35 who had mild COVID-19 (a few samples of this study predate the infection). Cell type and time point are not known. This rearrangement joins TRBV4-3 to TRBJ2-3; D may be TRBD1 (6 bases). Input material: PBMCs or a T cell subset sorted from them (not recorded which). The CDR3, as DNA: TGCGCCAGCAGCCAAGATGGCAGGGGAAGCACAGATACGCAGTATTTT. Its protein is CASSQDGRGSTDTQYF.